Each of the 19 T cell receptor beta chains below was sequenced from the same sample in a study of CD8+CD57+ T cells in acquired aplastic anemia. Both TCR beta VDJ combination and CDR3 sequence profiling were carried out. Genomic DNA was the template for this profiling. TCRdb re-derived calls from the reads in MiXCR, one entry per CDR3 protein. The table records roughly 50,000 distinct CDR3 sequences, over 60% of them present only once. Sequenced sample: sorted CD4+, CD8+, or CD8+CD57+ T cells (not recorded which) from PBMCs. These receptors all stem from a human donor in good health, serving as a control.

This clonotype was counted between two and nine times. The rearrangement joins TRBV20-1 to TRBJ1-1, with TRBD1 matching 9 bases. The CDR3 is made up of 13 amino acids. CDR1 DFQATT and CDR2 SNEGSKA come from the germline V gene (reference sequence). V dropped 5 bases and J dropped 3; count of bases not matched to a gene: 4. The CDR3 region has the DNA TGCAGTGCTGCACGGACAGGGGACACTGAAGCTTTCTTT. Translated: CSAARTGDTEAFF.

This clonotype was seen many times. The rearrangement joins TRBV5-1 to TRBJ2-7, with D perhaps TRBD1 (6 bases). The CDR3 consists of 14 residues. Germline V gene data show CDR1 as SGHRS and CDR2 as YFSETQ. Trimming left V 6 bases short and J 3 bases short, with 16 bases between. CDR3 region: CASTQPGTNYEQYF. CDR3 bases: TGCGCCAGCACCCAACCCGGGACAAACTACGAGCAGTACTTC.

The rearrangement joins TRBV25-1 to TRBJ1-5, with D possibly TRBD1 on 5 matching bases. The V gene's germline CDR1 is MGHDK and CDR2 SYGVNS. This CDR3 has 14 residues. Trimming stripped 4 bases from V and 7 bases from J, with 14 bases between. CDR3 protein: CASSATGTPQPQHF. In DNA, the CDR3 is TGTGCCAGCAGTGCCACGGGGACGCCCCAGCCCCAGCATTTT.

V gene TRBV19 combines with J gene TRBJ1-6; D is unresolved. Per the germline V gene, CDR1 is LNHDA and CDR2 is SQIVND (reference sequence). Deletions cut 4 bases from V and 0 bases from J, with 7 bases between. The CDR3 contains 15 residues. CDR3 nucleotide sequence: TGTGCCAGTAGTAGGGAGAGCTCCTATAATTCACCCCTCCACTTT. Protein product: CASSRESSYNSPLHF.

The chain carries TRBV20-1 and TRBJ2-7, with D possibly TRBD2 on 5 matching bases. Germline-derived CDR1 and CDR2 are DFQATT and SNEGSKA (reference sequence). The CDR3 spans 13 residues. V gave up 3 bases and J gave up 3 bases, with 12 bases separating them. The CDR3, as DNA: TGCAGTGCTAGCTCCAGGACTGGCTACGAGCAGTACTTC. Its protein is CSASSRTGYEQYF.

This clonotype turned up a few times. The rearrangement uses TRBV12-3 or TRBV12-4 and TRBJ2-7, with TRBD1 matching over 7 bases. There are 16 residues in the CDR3. V lost 5 bases, J lost 4 bases, and 14 bases stayed unmatched. CDR3 in DNA: TGTGCCAGCAGTCGACAAGGCGACAGGGCTAGTTACGAGCAGTACTTC. Protein sequence: CASSRQGDRASYEQYF.

This clonotype occurred once. The chain is built from TRBV29-1 and TRBJ2-5, with D perhaps matching TRBD1 or TRBD2 (6 bases each). Germline lookup yields CDR1 SQVTM and CDR2 ANQGSEA. V lost 3 bases, J lost 5 bases, and 13 bases lay in between. The CDR3 contains 13 residues. CDR3 sequence reads: CSVDLGGVETQYF. Here the CDR3 DNA reads TGCAGCGTTGATCTGGGGGGCGTGGAGACCCAGTACTTC.

The chain uses TRBV10-3 and TRBJ1-1; maybe TRBD1 (5 bases). Trimming took off 4 bases at V and 0 bases at J, with 12 bases between the two ends. CDR1 is ENHRY, CDR2 SYGVKD, per germline. The length of the CDR3 is 15 residues. Written as DNA, the CDR3 is TGTGCCATCAGTGGTACGACAGAGTTGAACACTGAAGCTTTCTTT. It codes for CAISGTTELNTEAFF.

The chain combines TRBV29-1 with TRBJ2-5; possibly TRBD1 for D (6 bases). The V gene's germline CDR1 is SQVTM and CDR2 ANQGSEA. The CDR3 length is 13 residues. The ends were cut back, 4 bases at V and 2 bases at J, with 11 bases in the middle. CDR3: CSVAAGEQETQYF. The CDR3 region has the DNA TGCAGCGTTGCCGCAGGGGAACAAGAGACCCAGTACTTC. Using reference TRBV29-1 and TRBJ2-5 for the parts outside the CDR3, the full variable domain is SAVISQKPSRDICQRGTSLTIQCQVDSQVTMMFWYRQQPGQSLTLIATANQGSEATYESGFVIDKFPISRPNLTFSTLTVSNMSPEDSSIYLCSVAAGEQETQYFGPGTRLLVL.

This clonotype was seen many times. The rearrangement joins TRBV4-1 to TRBJ1-1; D perhaps matches TRBD1 (6 bases). Germline-derived CDR1 and CDR2 are MGHRA and YSYEKL. The CDR3 length is 15 residues. V was trimmed by 0 bases and J by 4 bases, leaving 12 bases between them. This CDR3 is CASSQEGSRGTEAFF. The CDR3 nucleotides are TGCGCCAGCAGCCAAGAAGGGAGCAGGGGCACTGAAGCTTTCTTT.

The genes are TRBV19 and TRBJ2-1, with 11 bases matching TRBD2. Germline assignment: CDR1 LNHDA and CDR2 SQIVND (reference sequence). The CDR3 has 15 residues. J was trimmed by 8 bases and V by 3 bases; bases with no gene match: 6. CDR3 nucleotide sequence: TGTGCCAGTAGTATGACTAGCGGGAACTTCCATGAGCAGTTCTTC. It codes for CASSMTSGNFHEQFF.

This chain uses TRBV7-8 with TRBJ1-2; 8 positions match TRBD1. Germline CDR1 SGHVS, CDR2 FQNEAQ. There are 13 residues in the CDR3. Trimming took 1 base from V and 8 from J; bases not matched to a gene: 3. The CDR3 sequence: CASSLVRGHGYTF. DNA for the CDR3: TGTGCCAGCAGCTTAGTCAGGGGGCACGGCTACACCTTC.

The genes are TRBV29-1 and TRBJ2-1; D unresolved. The germline CDR1 and CDR2 sequences are SQVTM and ANQGSEA. CDR3 length equals 14 residues. V gave up 7 bases and J gave up 10 bases, with 23 bases separating them. CDR3 loop: CSASLSSYATEQFF. The CDR3 nucleotides are TGCAGCGCCTCCCTGAGCTCCTACGCGACGGAGCAGTTCTTC.

This clonotype showed up many times. This rearrangement joins TRBV7-9 to TRBJ2-7; 12 bases align to TRBD1. The CDR3 loop spans 15 amino acids. V shed 7 bases, J shed 6 bases, and the junction held 10 bases outside the gene matches. CDR1 is SEHNR, CDR2 FQNEAQ, per germline (reference sequence). The CDR3 spells CASNLSGQGAPEQYF. The CDR3 coding sequence is TGTGCCAGCAACTTGTCGGGACAGGGGGCCCCCGAGCAGTACTTC.

J is TRBJ2-7 and V is TRBV25-1; D ambiguous. Germline V CDR1 and CDR2: MGHDK, SYGVNS. CDR3 length: 16 amino acids. V lost 4 bases and J lost 5, with 21 bases in between. CDR3 sequence reads: CASSARTLEDLNEQYF. The CDR3 nucleotides are TGTGCCAGCAGTGCTAGAACTCTCGAAGACCTGAACGAGCAGTACTTC.

Remarks on this clonotype: An end of the junction differs from the germline gene, which may be a read error. J is TRBJ2-7 and V is TRBV2; possible D gene TRBD1, 5 bases. Germline assignment: CDR1 SNHLY and CDR2 FYNNEI. The CDR3 extends over 13 amino acids. CDR3 sequence: CAGSLDSPHEQNF. The CDR3 DNA is TGTGCCGGCAGCCTAGACAGTCCCCACGAGCAGAACTTC.

The V gene is TRBV29-1, the J gene TRBJ2-5; D is perhaps TRBD1 (6 bases). Trimming shortened V by 4 bases and J by 5 bases, and 20 bases separated the two germline ends. The CDR3 contains 15 residues. In germline, CDR1 is SQVTM, CDR2 ANQGSEA. Written as DNA, the CDR3 is TGCAGCGTTGTACTTCGGGGACACCCTTCGGAGACCCAGTACTTC. Its protein is CSVVLRGHPSETQYF.

The chain recombines TRBV29-1 with TRBJ2-3, with TRBD1 as a possible D gene (7 bases). V lost 7 bases, J lost 3 bases, and 17 bases lay in between. The CDR3 is 14 residues long. Germline values: CDR1 SQVTM, CDR2 ANQGSEA. The CDR3 bases are TGCAGCGCCGTCTATCAGGGGGGAACAGATACGCAGTATTTT. Its translation is CSAVYQGGTDTQYF.

The rearrangement uses TRBV20-1 and TRBJ2-5, with a possible D match to TRBD2 (5 bases). Germline assignment: CDR1 DFQATT and CDR2 SNEGSKA (reference sequence). The CDR3 runs to 10 residues. V was trimmed by 7 bases and J by 4 bases, leaving 7 bases between them. This CDR3 reads CSGGVETQYF. The CDR3 DNA is TGCAGTGGGGGAGTAGAGACCCAGTACTTC.